The clone carrying this T cell receptor beta chain was observed a few times. The antigen remains unidentified. The data belong to a study of cytomegalovirus exposure and HLA in healthy donors. General study results and limits: A later analysis, which compared TCR beta chains of equal frequency, found the HLA-associated ones more clonally expanded.

It was with 60 Vbeta and 13 Jbeta primers that the PCR ran. Assay: immunoSEQ multiplex PCR; the TCRdb copy retains only in-frame clones and omits some. The sample shows some 200,000 clones, about an eighth of them seen only once. The V gene's germline CDR1 is LNHDA and CDR2 SQIVND (reference sequence). V was clipped by 4 bases and J by 4 bases; unmatched bases: 8. The CDR3 totals 15 residues. The sample was PBMCs. The receptor was isolated from a man aged 50-60 years in good health and CMV-seropositive. The V gene is TRBV19, the J gene TRBJ2-3, with TRBD2 identical over 7 bases. The CDR3 spells CASSKGGGGPDTQYF. In nucleotides, the CDR3 is TGTGCCAGTAGTAAGGGCGGGGGAGGGCCAGATACGCAGTATTTT.